This TCR beta chain was identified in a study of cytomegalovirus exposure and HLA in healthy donors. Study information: From 150 million to 200 million T cells, an earlier analysis saw 100 million to 140 million unique TCR beta sequences. Findings and caveats of the study: The classifier reportedly diagnosed cytomegalovirus status with high sensitivity and specificity. Most TCR sequences were uncommon, yet certain public TCRs appeared in many donors. What a later analysis reportedly showed was that an Asian-associated ancestry cluster had fewer N-insertions than the approximately 670-donor mean.

PCR involved 60 Vbeta and 13 Jbeta primers. Some clones are missing from TCRdb's copy, which holds only in-frame ones; the method was immunoSEQ multiplex PCR. The table shows tens of thousands of clones, with more than 65% occurring only once. On this clone itself: Its antigen is not identified.

Looked up from germline, CDR1 is LGHNA and CDR2 is YSLEER. V gave up 1 base and J gave up 6 bases, with 5 bases separating them. This CDR3 contains 12 residues. The sample comprised PBMCs. This sequence joins TRBV4-3 and TRBJ2-3; D gene ambiguous. The sequence derives from a man aged 70-80 years in good health and CMV-seropositive. The DNA of the CDR3 is TGCGCCAGCAGCCAAGCTGCGGATACGCAGTATTTT. It yields the protein CASSQAADTQYF.